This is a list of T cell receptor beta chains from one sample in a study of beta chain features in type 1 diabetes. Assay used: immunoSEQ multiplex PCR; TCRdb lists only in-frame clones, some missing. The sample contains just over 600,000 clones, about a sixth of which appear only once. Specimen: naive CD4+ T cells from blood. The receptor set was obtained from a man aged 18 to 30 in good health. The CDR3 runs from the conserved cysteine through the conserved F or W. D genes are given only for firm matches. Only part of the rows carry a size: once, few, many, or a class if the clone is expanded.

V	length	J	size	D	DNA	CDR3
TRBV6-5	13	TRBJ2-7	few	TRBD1	TGTGCCAGCAGGCCAGGGGGCTCCTACGAGCAGTACTTC	CASRPGGSYEQYF
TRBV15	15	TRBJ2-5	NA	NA	TGTGCCACCAGCCCCCTTCCGGGGCTGGGAGAGACCCAGTACTTC	CATSPLPGLGETQYF
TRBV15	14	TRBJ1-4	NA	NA	TGTGCCACCAGCAGAATAGGGGCGCGGGAAAAACTGTTTTTT	CATSRIGAREKLFF
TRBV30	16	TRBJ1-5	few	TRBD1	TGTGCCTGGAAGACAGGGGGCCCATATAGCAATCAGCCCCAGCATTTT	CAWKTGGPYSNQPQHF
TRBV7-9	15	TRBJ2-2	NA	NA	TGTGCCAGCAGATACCAGCTCGGGGTCACCGGGGAGCTGTTTTTT	CASRYQLGVTGELFF
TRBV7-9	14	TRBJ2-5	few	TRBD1	TGTGCCAGCAGCTTAGTCGGACAGGAAGAGACCCAGTACTTC	CASSLVGQEETQYF
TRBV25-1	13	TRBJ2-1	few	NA	TGTGCCAGCAGTGTCTTCCAGGGTAATGAGCAGTTCTTC	CASSVFQGNEQFF
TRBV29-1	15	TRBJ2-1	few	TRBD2	TGCAGCGTATTCCTTAGCGGGAGGTCAATGGGGGAGCAGTTCTTC	CSVFLSGRSMGEQFF
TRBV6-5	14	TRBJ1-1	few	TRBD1	TGTGCCAGCAGTTTGGGACAGCTGAACACTGAAGCTTTCTTT	CASSLGQLNTEAFF
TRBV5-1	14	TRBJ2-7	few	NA	TGCGCCAGCAGCTTAGGCAGGTCAAACTACGAGCAGTACTTC	CASSLGRSNYEQYF
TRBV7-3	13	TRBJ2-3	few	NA	TGTGCCAGCAGCTTAGGGGAGGCAGATACGCAGTATTTT	CASSLGEADTQYF
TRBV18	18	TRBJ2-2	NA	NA	TGTGCCAGCTCACTTACGGCAGGCTATTCAACGAACACCGGGGAGCTGTTTTTT	CASSLTAGYSTNTGELFF
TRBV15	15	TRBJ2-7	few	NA	TGTGCCACCAGCAGACCCCCGGGTCATACCTACGAGCAGTACTTC	CATSRPPGHTYEQYF
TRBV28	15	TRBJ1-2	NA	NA	TGTGCCAGCAGGGCCCCGGGCCCCCTCGGCTATGGCTACACCTTC	CASRAPGPLGYGYTF
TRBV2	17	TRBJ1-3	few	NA	TGTGCCAGCAGTGACCCCCGGGGGGCCGTCTTGGGAAACACCATATATTTT	CASSDPRGAVLGNTIYF
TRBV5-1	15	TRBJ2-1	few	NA	TGCGCCAGCAGCTCAAGAGGGGACCTTCGCAATGAGCAGTTCTTC	CASSSRGDLRNEQFF